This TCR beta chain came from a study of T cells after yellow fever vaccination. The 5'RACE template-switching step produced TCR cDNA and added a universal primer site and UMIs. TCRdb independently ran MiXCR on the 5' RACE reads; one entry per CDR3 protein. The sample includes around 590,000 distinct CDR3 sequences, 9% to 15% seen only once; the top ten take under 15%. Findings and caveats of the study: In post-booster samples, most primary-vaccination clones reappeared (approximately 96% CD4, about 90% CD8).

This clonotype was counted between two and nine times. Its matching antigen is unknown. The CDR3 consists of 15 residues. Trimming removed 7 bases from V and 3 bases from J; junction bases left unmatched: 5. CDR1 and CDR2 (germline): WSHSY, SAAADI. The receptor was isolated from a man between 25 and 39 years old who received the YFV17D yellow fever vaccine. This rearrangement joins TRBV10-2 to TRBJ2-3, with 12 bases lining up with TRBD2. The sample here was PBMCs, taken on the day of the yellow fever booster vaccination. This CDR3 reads CASKTSGSRTDTQYF. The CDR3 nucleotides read TGCGCCAGCAAGACTAGCGGGAGCAGGACAGATACGCAGTATTTT.